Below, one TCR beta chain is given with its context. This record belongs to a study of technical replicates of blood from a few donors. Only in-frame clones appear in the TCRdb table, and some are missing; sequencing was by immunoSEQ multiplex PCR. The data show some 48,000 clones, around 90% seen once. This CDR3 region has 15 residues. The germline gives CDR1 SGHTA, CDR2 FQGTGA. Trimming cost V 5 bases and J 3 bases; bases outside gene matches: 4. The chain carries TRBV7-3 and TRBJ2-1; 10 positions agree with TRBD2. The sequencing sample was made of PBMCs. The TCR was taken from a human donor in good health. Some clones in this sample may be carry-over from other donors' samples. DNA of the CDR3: TGTGCCAGCAGCACTCGACTAGCGGGCTACAATGAGCAGTTCTTC. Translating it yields CASSTRLAGYNEQFF.